What follows are 32 T cell receptor beta chains derived from one specimen sequenced in a study of blood T cell repertoires in COVID-19. Only in-frame clones appear in the TCRdb table, and some are missing; sequencing was by immunoSEQ multiplex PCR. The sample comprises approximately 260,000 clones, approximately 85% of which are singletons, and 9.5% to 15% rests with the top ten. The sample taken for sequencing was peripheral blood. The source is a woman aged 60-75 years with active or convalescent COVID-19.

The chain couples TRBV18 to TRBJ2-1, with TRBD1 matching over 11 bases. V lost 6 bases, J lost 5 bases, and 12 bases stayed unmatched. The CDR3 consists of 17 residues. Germline assignment: CDR1 KGHSH and CDR2 LQKENI. In nucleotides, the CDR3 is TGTGCCAGCTCGAGGGACAGGGGGAAGTCTACCGACAATGAGCAGTTCTTC. It translates to CASSRDRGKSTDNEQFF.

The chain uses TRBV19 and TRBJ2-5, with D tentatively TRBD2 (5 bases). The germline gives CDR1 LNHDA, CDR2 SQIVND (reference sequence). The CDR3 is 15 residues long. V shed 6 bases and J shed 4 bases, with 18 bases lying between them. CDR3 region: CASRQWLREGETQYF. As DNA, the CDR3 is TGTGCCAGTAGGCAGTGGCTTCGAGAGGGAGAGACCCAGTACTTC.

This clone is a singleton in its sample. This chain joins TRBV12-2 and TRBJ2-3; the table's D gene call, TRBD1, was not cross checked with the DNA. TRBV12-2 counts as a pseudogene. The CDR3 is 18 residues long. The CDR3 region is CASRSGGRQGFSTDTQYF. CDR3 nucleotide sequence: TGTGCAAGTCGCTCAGGGGGACGACAGGGGTTTAGCACAGATACGCAGTATTTT.

The V gene is TRBV4-3, the J gene TRBJ1-2; 7 bases line up with TRBD1. CDR1 and CDR2 (germline): LGHNA, YSLEER. The CDR3 is 14 residues long. J lost 5 bases, V lost 0 bases, and 3 bases had no gene match. The CDR3, as DNA: TGCGCCAGCAGCCAAGAAACAGGGGTGTATGGCTACACCTTC. It codes for CASSQETGVYGYTF.

J is TRBJ2-3 and V is TRBV7-6, with a weak D call TRBD1 (6 bases). With 2 bases removed from V and 4 bases from J, the gap between germline ends came to 19 bases. The CDR3 is 17 residues long. Germline V gives CDR1 SGHVS, CDR2 FNYEAQ. The CDR3 region is CASSLFSGRGGADTQYF. CDR3 bases: TGTGCCAGCAGCTTATTCTCGGGCAGGGGTGGGGCAGATACGCAGTATTTT.

This clone was counted a single time. The CDR3: CASSAAGRLNTEAFF. As DNA, the CDR3 is TGTGCCAGCAGCGCAGCTGGGAGACTGAACACTGAAGCTTTCTTT. V usage is TRBV9 and J usage is TRBJ1-1, with D unclear. Trimming removed 3 bases from V and 0 bases from J, with 12 bases in between. In germline, CDR1 is SGDLS, CDR2 YYNGEE. The CDR3 is 15 amino acids.

The V gene is TRBV7-3, the J gene TRBJ2-3; 10 nucleotides line up with TRBD2. The CDR3 runs 19 residues. Germline V gene lookup returns CDR1 SGHTA and CDR2 FQGTGA. The junction had 19 bases not matched to a gene; V was cut back by 2 bases and J by 8 bases. DNA of the CDR3: TGTGCCAGCAGCTTAGGGCCCCTCGGGAGCGGGGGGGCCCTCAGTACGCAGTATTTT. The encoded protein is CASSLGPLGSGGALSTQYF. Complete variable domain (other parts from reference TRBV7-3 and TRBJ2-3): GAGVSQTPSNKVTEKGKYVELRCDPISGHTALYWYRQSLGQGPEFLIYFQGTGAADDSGLPNDRFFAVRPEGSVSTLKIQRTERGDSAVYLCASSLGPLGSGGALSTQYFGPGTRLTVL.

The chain carries TRBV5-1 and TRBJ2-5; TRBD1 agrees at 8 bases. Trimming at V came to 0 bases and at J to 2 bases, leaving 6 bases not matched to a gene. Germline lookup yields CDR1 SGHRS and CDR2 YFSETQ. The length of the CDR3 is 16 residues. CDR3 DNA: TGCGCCAGCAGCTTGGTCAGGGGGCTAGGGCAAGAGACCCAGTACTTC. It yields the protein CASSLVRGLGQETQYF.

V usage is TRBV10-1 and J usage is TRBJ2-7, with D perhaps TRBD1 (6 bases). The CDR3 totals 12 residues. Per the germline V gene, CDR1 is WNHNN and CDR2 is SYGVQD (reference sequence). The V end lost 8 bases, the J end lost 3 bases, and 11 bases lay between the germline ends. The CDR3 DNA reads TGCGCCAGCTCACCGGGACACTACGAGCAGTACTTC. As protein: CASSPGHYEQYF.

The chain couples TRBV9 to TRBJ1-6; no firm D call. The CDR3 is 14 residues long. Germline V CDR1 and CDR2: SGDLS, YYNGEE. Trimming pared 3 bases from V and 7 bases from J, leaving 11 bases between. This CDR3 is CASSERTANSPLHF. CDR3 in DNA: TGTGCCAGCAGCGAGCGGACCGCCAATTCACCCCTCCACTTT.

This clone was observed a single time. V is TRBV3-1 (or the pseudogene TRBV3-2) and J is TRBJ2-7; 7 positions match TRBD1. Trimming removed 2 bases from V and 5 bases from J; junction bases left unmatched: 6. CDR1 is LGHDT, CDR2 YNNKEL, per germline (reference sequence). The CDR3 spans 14 residues. This chain's CDR3 is CASSQPGTANEQYF. In nucleotides, the CDR3 is TGTGCCAGCAGCCAACCCGGGACAGCCAACGAGCAGTACTTC.

The gene calls are TRBV27 and TRBJ1-1, with a tentative D call TRBD1 (6 bases). The V end lost 2 bases, the J end lost 4 bases, and 14 bases lay between the germline ends. This CDR3 is 15 amino acids long. Germline loops: CDR1 MNHEY, CDR2 SMNVEV (reference sequence). CDR3 sequence: CASSLHTQGGTEAFF. CDR3 bases: TGTGCCAGCAGTTTACATACACAGGGCGGCACTGAAGCTTTCTTT.

The J gene is TRBJ2-6, the V gene TRBV2; D is perhaps TRBD2 (5 bases). V was shortened by 6 bases and J by 4 bases, with 16 bases between the two germline ends. Germline values: CDR1 SNHLY, CDR2 FYNNEI. This CDR3 spans 16 amino acids. CDR3 sequence (DNA): TGTGCCAGCAGCCCACTGAGGGTAAGGGGGGCCAACGTCCTGACTTTC. This gives the protein CASSPLRVRGANVLTF.

A word on this clone: Other DNA sequences from this sample encode an identical CDR3 as well. This chain uses TRBV7-2 with TRBJ1-2; TRBD1 agrees at 9 bases. The V segment lost 5 bases and the J segment 2 bases; nucleotides outside the gene matches: 3. The CDR3 spans 14 residues. The germline gives CDR1 SGHTA, CDR2 FQGNSA. CDR3 region: CASSPGQGNYGYTF. The CDR3 DNA is TGTGCCAGCAGCCCCGGACAGGGGAACTATGGCTACACCTTC.

The CDR3 reads CASSSARPYEQYF. The CDR3 nucleotides read TGTGCCAGCAGCTCCGCCAGGCCCTACGAGCAGTACTTC. The rearrangement uses TRBV7-9 and TRBJ2-7; D unclear. Germline V gives CDR1 SEHNR, CDR2 FQNEAQ (reference sequence). This CDR3 is built from 13 residues. Deletions cut 4 bases from V and 2 bases from J, with 9 bases between. Full variable domain (missing parts from reference TRBV7-9 and TRBJ2-7): DTGVSQNPRHKITKRGQNVTFRCDPISEHNRLYWYRQTLGQGPEFLTYFQNEAQLEKSRLLSDRFSAERPKGSFSTLEIQRTEQGDSAMYLCASSSARPYEQYFGPGTRLTVT.

V usage is TRBV9 and J usage is TRBJ1-3, with D maybe TRBD1 (5 bases). CDR1 is SGDLS and CDR2 is YYNGEE in the germline V gene. V was trimmed by 0 bases and J by 0 bases, leaving 10 bases between them. CDR3 length: 16 amino acids. CDR3 nucleotides: TGTGCCAGCAGCGTAGCCGCCGACAGCTCTGGAAACACCATATATTTT. Its translation is CASSVAADSSGNTIYF.

V and J are TRBV9 and TRBJ2-1; 11 bases map to TRBD2. The junction had 1 base not matched to a gene; V was cut back by 0 bases and J by 5 bases. CDR3 size: 15 residues. Germline loops: CDR1 SGDLS, CDR2 YYNGEE. The DNA for the CDR3 is TGTGCCAGCAGCGTAGCTAGCGGGGGGCACAATGAGCAGTTCTTC. Its translation: CASSVASGGHNEQFF.

This chain joins TRBV3-1 (or the pseudogene TRBV3-2) and TRBJ1-4; 9 bases line up with TRBD1. CDR3 size: 16 residues. In germline, CDR1 is LGHDT, CDR2 YNNKEL (reference sequence). The J segment lost 7 bases and the V segment lost 0 bases, leaving 6 bases of the junction unmatched. The DNA of the CDR3 is TGTGCCAGCAGCCAAGAACAGGGGGCGGGAGGTGAAAAACTGTTTTTT. The encoded protein is CASSQEQGAGGEKLFF.

The chain is built from TRBV6-5 and TRBJ1-6; D is possibly TRBD1 (5 bases). V shed 4 bases and J shed 10 bases, with 14 bases lying between them. Per germline, CDR1 MNHEY and CDR2 SVGAGI. The length of the CDR3 is 14 residues. CDR3 DNA sequence: TGTGCCAGCAGTTCTGCGGGGGGAAGGTCACCCCTCCACTTT. Its protein product is CASSSAGGRSPLHF.

The genes are TRBV6-1 and TRBJ1-4; 7 positions match TRBD1. Germline V gene data show CDR1 as MNHNS and CDR2 as SASEGT. Unmatched junction bases numbered 9, after V lost 3 bases and J lost 8 bases. The CDR3 runs to 15 residues. CDR3 sequence reads: CASSDAGTDSEKLFF. For the CDR3, the DNA is TGTGCCAGCAGTGACGCCGGGACAGATTCCGAAAAACTGTTTTTT.

This clone was seen a handful of times. This chain uses TRBV6-4 with TRBJ1-6; unclear D gene. The CDR3 totals 14 residues. Between the trimmed V and J ends, which lost 5 bases and 8 bases, there was a span of 13 bases. Germline CDR1 is MRHNA and CDR2 is SNTAGT. CDR3 coding DNA: TGTGCCAGCAGTATAAGGGAGGTTGATTCACCCCTCCACTTT. This translates into CASSIREVDSPLHF.

The V call is TRBV7-9, the J call TRBJ2-3, with TRBD2 as a possible D gene (6 bases). This CDR3 has 17 amino acids. Trimming left V 1 base short and J 0 bases short, with 14 bases between. Germline V gene data show CDR1 as SEHNR and CDR2 as FQNEAQ (reference sequence). The CDR3 DNA sequence: TGTGCCAGCAGCTTAGGACGGAGCGGGCTAAGCACAGATACGCAGTATTTT. Protein product: CASSLGRSGLSTDTQYF.

The chain recombines TRBV5-8 with TRBJ1-4, with D possibly being TRBD1 (5 bases). This CDR3 is 16 amino acids long. V lost 1 base to trimming and J lost 0 bases, with 10 bases between them. Germline-derived CDR1 and CDR2 are SGHTS and YDEGEE. The CDR3 DNA reads as TGTGCCAGCAGCTTGAACGGAGGGGCAACTAATGAAAAACTGTTTTTT. It specifies CASSLNGGATNEKLFF. Based on the CDR3 plus reference TRBV5-8 and TRBJ1-4, the full variable domain is EAGVTQSPTHLIKTRGQQATLRCSPISGHTSVYWYQQALGLGLQFLLWYDEGEERNRGNFPPRFSGRQFPNYSSELNVNALELEDSALYLCASSLNGGATNEKLFFGSGTQLSVL.

The rearrangement links TRBV7-3 to TRBJ2-2; 8 bases agree with TRBD1. Germline V gene data show CDR1 as SGHTA and CDR2 as FQGTGA. The CDR3 is made up of 15 amino acids. V trimming: 4 bases; J trimming: 4 bases; junction bases outside the gene matches: 5. The CDR3 bases are TGTGCCAGCAGCTCAGGGGGCGCTGGCACCGGGGAGCTGTTTTTT. Translating gives CASSSGGAGTGELFF.

This clone came up once. This sequence joins TRBV7-2 and TRBJ2-6, with 7 bases matching TRBD1. The CDR3 runs to 15 residues. The germline CDR1 and CDR2 sequences are SGHTA and FQGNSA. With 5 bases clipped from V and 7 bases from J, the junction kept 8 bases outside the gene matches. The CDR3 DNA is TGTGCCAGCAGCAGGGACAGCATCAGCGCCAACGTCCTGACTTTC. Translating gives CASSRDSISANVLTF.

This clone was counted between two and nine times. The chain employs TRBV9 and TRBJ1-2, with 10 bases that match TRBD1. The germline CDR1 and CDR2 sequences are SGDLS and YYNGEE. The CDR3 loop spans 17 amino acids. Trimming at V came to 0 bases and at J to 7 bases, leaving 12 bases not matched to a gene. CDR3 coding DNA: TGTGCCAGCAGCGTAGGCCGTTACCGGGACAGGGGTCTTGGCTACACCTTC. It codes for CASSVGRYRDRGLGYTF.

The V gene is TRBV10-2, the J gene TRBJ1-2; TRBD1 agrees at 8 bases. Trimming cost V 0 bases and J 8 bases; bases outside gene matches: 8. In germline, CDR1 is WSHSY, CDR2 SAAADI. CDR3 length equals 15 residues. The CDR3 spells CASSESKGWTGGYTF. As DNA, the CDR3 is TGCGCCAGCAGTGAGTCGAAAGGCTGGACAGGGGGCTACACCTTC.

The chain recombines TRBV11-3 with TRBJ2-3; 15 nucleotides match TRBD2. V trimming: 0 bases; J trimming: 1 base; junction bases outside the gene matches: 8. Germline V gives CDR1 SGHNT, CDR2 YENEEA. This CDR3 spans 20 amino acids. CDR3 bases: TGTGCCAGCAGCTTAGACCCGGGACTAGCGGGGGGTTATGGCACAGATACGCAGTATTTT. This encodes CASSLDPGLAGGYGTDTQYF.

The rearrangement links TRBV3-1 (or the pseudogene TRBV3-2) to TRBJ1-5, with 8 nucleotides matching TRBD1. The ends lost 6 bases at V and 3 bases at J; junction bases unmatched: 10. This CDR3 comprises 16 residues. Germline V gene data show CDR1 as LGHDT and CDR2 as YNNKEL (reference sequence). CDR3 residues: CASSRSRDRHNQPQHF. In DNA form, the CDR3 reads TGTGCCAGCAGTCGTTCTAGGGACAGGCACAATCAGCCCCAGCATTTT.

The chain is built from TRBV2 and TRBJ1-2; D gene uncertain. The CDR3 runs 13 residues. Germline lookup yields CDR1 SNHLY and CDR2 FYNNEI. Trimming took 6 bases from V and 3 from J, leaving 11 bases between them. The CDR3 DNA sequence: TGTGCCAGCAGAGTGGGCACGGACTATGGCTACACCTTC. This translates into CASRVGTDYGYTF.

V is TRBV3-1 (or the pseudogene TRBV3-2) and J is TRBJ2-3; 9 positions agree with TRBD2. Losses at the gene ends were 2 bases for V and 12 bases for J; bases not matched to a gene: 6. The length of the CDR3 is 13 residues. From germline, CDR1 is LGHDT and CDR2 YNNKEL (reference sequence). The CDR3 region has the DNA TGTGCCAGCAGCCAATTAGCGGGGGCCCCCCAGTATTTT. Residues: CASSQLAGAPQYF.

The chain carries TRBV6-5 and TRBJ2-7; 8 bases align to TRBD2. With 6 bases clipped from V and 4 bases from J, the junction kept 5 bases outside the gene matches. Germline assignment: CDR1 MNHEY and CDR2 SVGAGI. The CDR3 spans 13 residues. The CDR3 is CASRGSGVYEQYF. The CDR3 bases are TGTGCCAGCAGGGGTAGCGGGGTATACGAGCAGTACTTC.